The clone carrying this T cell receptor beta chain was counted at least ten times. Its antigen is unidentified. There are 12 residues in the CDR3. Germline CDR1 reads DFQATT; CDR2 reads SNEGSKA (reference sequence). Trimming removed 3 bases at V and 6 bases at J, with 9 bases between. The data were obtained in a study of blood T cells in healthy people across ages. Regarding the study as a whole: Researchers report that TCR beta diversity correlated strongly with naive T cell percentage.

The second PCR ran roughly 7 to 11 cycles with a sample-barcoded 5' primer and J-beta primers. TCRdb passed the 5' RACE reads through MiXCR, listing each CDR3 protein once. Among approximately 800,000 distinct CDR3 sequences listed, under 40% were seen once. Sequencing input: blood. This TCR came from a man between 18 and 35 years old in good health. J is TRBJ2-1 and V is TRBV20-1; possibly TRBD2 for D (6 bases). The CDR3 nucleotides are TGCAGTGCTAGCGGGAGCTTCAATGAGCAGTTCTTC. Translating gives CSASGSFNEQFF.